The 6 T cell receptor beta chains below come from one sample, sequenced in a study of blood T cell repertoires in COVID-19. Produced via immunoSEQ multiplex PCR; TCRdb's table is partial and in-frame only. Of about 160,000 clones in the sample, roughly 87% were seen once. The sequenced material came from PBMCs or T cells enriched from blood (not recorded which). Every receptor here comes from a woman aged 50 to 60 who had recovered from COVID-19.

The rearrangement links TRBV11-3 to TRBJ2-3; TRBD1 aligns across 9 bases. Germline CDR1 SGHNT, CDR2 YENEEA. Trimming at V came to 5 bases and at J to 5 bases, leaving 5 bases not matched to a gene. The CDR3 is 14 residues long. CDR3 region: CASSQRQGEDTQYF. The CDR3 DNA reads as TGTGCCAGCAGCCAGCGACAGGGGGAAGATACGCAGTATTTT.

The CDR3 DNA reads as TGTGCCACCGGCTACAGGGATGCAGATGGCTACACCTTC. Its protein is CATGYRDADGYTF. The chain carries TRBV2 and TRBJ1-2; possible D gene TRBD1, 6 bases. The CDR3 extends over 13 amino acids. CDR1 and CDR2 (germline): SNHLY, FYNNEI. Trimming removed 10 bases from V and 6 bases from J, with 18 bases in between. Full variable domain (remainder filled in from reference TRBV2 and TRBJ1-2): EPEVTQTPSHQVTQMGQEVILRCVPISNHLYFYWYRQILGQKVEFLVSFYNNEISEKSEIFDDQFSVERPDGSNFTLKIRSTKLEDSAMYFCATGYRDADGYTFGSGTRLTVV.

The CDR3 DNA reads TGTGCCAGCAGTTTAGAGAGGGGGAACTATGGCTACACCTTC. Protein sequence: CASSLERGNYGYTF. The chain couples TRBV28 to TRBJ1-2; weak D call: TRBD1 (6 bases). The V gene's germline CDR1 is MDHEN and CDR2 SYDVKM. This CDR3 comprises 14 residues. V gave up 2 bases and J gave up 2 bases, with 9 bases separating them.

The chain is built from TRBV6-4 and TRBJ2-7; TRBD2 aligns across 10 bases. There are 15 residues in the CDR3. The germline CDR1 and CDR2 sequences are MRHNA and SNTAGT. V gave up 3 bases and J gave up 0 bases; unmatched junction bases: 2. As DNA, the CDR3 is TGTGCCAGCAGTGAGTCTAGCGGGAGCTCCTACGAGCAGTACTTC. This encodes CASSESSGSSYEQYF.

The J gene is TRBJ2-1, the V gene TRBV6-5, with 7 positions matching TRBD1. Looked up from germline, CDR1 is MNHEY and CDR2 is SVGAGI. The CDR3 runs to 15 residues. Germline trimming cut 5 bases from V and 4 bases from J; bases unmatched to any gene: 8. The CDR3 loop is CASSTEQGNYNEQFF. In nucleotides, the CDR3 is TGTGCCAGCAGTACAGAACAGGGGAATTACAATGAGCAGTTCTTC.

This clone has just one count. The V call is TRBV2, the J call TRBJ1-1; D is undetermined. The CDR3 sequence is 11 residues long. The germline gives CDR1 SNHLY, CDR2 FYNNEI. V lost 7 bases, J lost 4 bases, and 7 bases lay in between. The CDR3 bases are TGTGCCAGCATGGGGAGCACTGAAGCTTTCTTT. Amino acid sequence: CASMGSTEAFF.